The 26 T cell receptor beta chains below were found in one sample sequenced in a study of T cells after yellow fever vaccination. TCRdb reprocessed the 5' RACE reads with MiXCR, giving one entry per CDR3 protein. This table holds a few hundred thousand distinct CDR3 sequences, approximately 7% found once. The input for sequencing was PBMCs, taken about 41 days after the first yellow fever vaccination. The receptors shown here come from a man aged 18 to 35 who received the YFV17D yellow fever vaccine.

This clonotype was observed a handful of times. This chain links TRBV5-4 with TRBJ2-3, with D possibly matching TRBD2 (6 bases). Germline loops: CDR1 SGHNT, CDR2 YYREEE (reference sequence). Trimming removed 3 bases from V and 2 bases from J, with 7 bases in between. This CDR3 has 13 residues. Written as DNA, the CDR3 is TGTGCCAGCAGCTGGGACTTCACAGATACGCAGTATTTT. Residues: CASSWDFTDTQYF.

This clonotype was seen only a few times. The V call is TRBV7-8, the J call TRBJ1-5; tentative D call: TRBD1 (5 bases). The CDR3 has 14 amino acids. From germline, CDR1 is SGHVS and CDR2 FQNEAQ. Trimming left V 5 bases short and J 5 bases short, with 13 bases between. Written as DNA, the CDR3 is TGTGCCAGCAGCCAACTCGGAGGGGATCAGCCCCAGCATTTT. Encoded protein: CASSQLGGDQPQHF.

This clonotype turned up a few times. V gene TRBV20-1 combines with J gene TRBJ2-5, with 11 nucleotides matching TRBD2. With V trimmed by 0 bases and J by 1 base, 7 bases remained unmatched. The germline V gene encodes CDR1 DFQATT and CDR2 SNEGSKA (reference sequence). The CDR3 sequence is 17 residues long. This CDR3 reads CSARDYLTSGGQETQYF. CDR3 bases: TGCAGTGCTAGAGATTATTTAACTAGCGGGGGCCAAGAGACCCAGTACTTC.

This clonotype was seen many times. The chain uses TRBV30 and TRBJ2-4, with D perhaps given as TRBD1 or TRBD2 (5 bases each). This CDR3 is built from 17 residues. From germline, CDR1 is GTSNPN and CDR2 SVGIG (reference sequence). The V gene lost 1 base and the J gene lost 0 bases, with 16 bases spanning the gap. The CDR3 loop reads CAWSGAGGYLAKNIQYF. As DNA, the CDR3 is TGTGCCTGGAGTGGGGCTGGGGGATACCTAGCCAAAAACATTCAGTACTTC. The full variable domain, its missing parts supplied by reference TRBV30 and TRBJ2-4, is SQTIHQWPATLVQPVGSPLSLECTVEGTSNPNLYWYRQAAGRGLQLLFYSVGIGQISSEVPQNLSASRPQDRQFILSSKKLLLSDSGFYLCAWSGAGGYLAKNIQYFGAGTRLSVL.

Written as DNA, the CDR3 is TGCGCCAGCAGCGGAACAGGGGGCCGCGGGGCTAACTATGGCTACACCTTC. As protein: CASSGTGGRGANYGYTF. This rearrangement joins TRBV5-1 to TRBJ1-2; 9 nucleotides agree with TRBD1. V lost 4 bases to trimming and J lost 0 bases; unmatched junction nucleotides: 10. Per germline, CDR1 SGHRS and CDR2 YFSETQ. The CDR3 has 17 residues.

There are a few counts of this clonotype. The genes are TRBV4-3 and TRBJ2-5; D gene unclear. V dropped 4 bases and J dropped 2 bases, with 11 bases sitting between them. This CDR3 region has 14 residues. The V gene's germline CDR1 is LGHNA and CDR2 YSLEER. CDR3 sequence reads: CASSREDEQETQYF. For the CDR3, the DNA is TGCGCCAGCAGCCGAGAGGACGAACAAGAGACCCAGTACTTC.

This clonotype was detected many times. The chain employs TRBV7-2 and TRBJ1-3; 11 bases line up with TRBD1. Germline-derived CDR1 and CDR2 are SGHTA and FQGNSA. This CDR3 has 13 residues. V shed 3 bases, J shed 10 bases, and the junction held 2 bases outside the gene matches. The CDR3 region has the DNA TGTGCCAGCAGCTTTGGGACAGGGGGGACCATATATTTT. This codes for CASSFGTGGTIYF.

This clonotype turned up a few times. The chain recombines TRBV28 with TRBJ1-5; TRBD1 is a possible D gene (6 bases). This CDR3 comprises 13 residues. Germline V gene data show CDR1 as MDHEN and CDR2 as SYDVKM. The V gene lost 10 bases and the J gene lost 3 bases, with 13 bases spanning the gap. The CDR3 region is CAIEGQNNQPQHF. CDR3 nucleotide sequence: TGTGCCATAGAAGGACAGAACAATCAGCCCCAGCATTTT. The whole variable domain, remainder taken from reference TRBV28 and TRBJ1-5, is DVKVTQSSRYLVKRTGEKVFLECVQDMDHENMFWYRQDPGLGLRLIYFSYDVKMKEKGDIPEGYSVSREKKERFSLILESASTNQTSMYLCAIEGQNNQPQHFGDGTRLSIL.

This clonotype appeared a few times. The CDR3: CASSERQFLSYNSPLHF. The CDR3, as DNA: TGTGCCAGCAGTGAAAGGCAGTTTCTCTCCTATAATTCACCCCTCCACTTT. This sequence joins TRBV2 and TRBJ1-6; no clear D. This CDR3 comprises 17 residues. Trimming cost V 2 bases and J 0 bases, with 11 bases left between them. Per germline, CDR1 SNHLY and CDR2 FYNNEI. The full variable domain, its missing parts supplied by reference TRBV2 and TRBJ1-6, is EPEVTQTPSHQVTQMGQEVILRCVPISNHLYFYWYRQILGQKVEFLVSFYNNEISEKSEIFDDQFSVERPDGSNFTLKIRSTKLEDSAMYFCASSERQFLSYNSPLHFGNGTRLTVT.

Ten or more counts support this clonotype. The V call is TRBV5-6, the J call TRBJ2-7, with D tentatively TRBD1 (6 bases). Germline CDR1 and CDR2: SGHDT and YYEEEE. V was shortened by 0 bases and J by 0 bases, with 13 bases between the two germline ends. This CDR3 spans 16 amino acids. The CDR3 sequence is CASSLEFGDNSYEQYV. In DNA form, the CDR3 reads TGTGCCAGCAGCTTGGAATTTGGGGACAACTCCTACGAGCAGTACGTC.

This clonotype has at least ten counts. The genes are TRBV27 and TRBJ1-2; D perhaps matches TRBD1 (5 bases). From germline, CDR1 is MNHEY and CDR2 SMNVEV (reference sequence). V was pared by 3 bases and J by 4 bases, with 12 bases between. This CDR3 contains 14 residues. This CDR3 reads CASSLAGPSYGYTF. The CDR3 DNA reads TGTGCCAGCAGTTTGGCAGGGCCCAGCTATGGCTACACCTTC.

Ten or more counts support this clonotype. V and J are TRBV27 and TRBJ2-7; tentative D call: TRBD2 (6 bases). Between the trimmed V and J ends, which lost 3 bases and 2 bases, there was a span of 11 bases. This CDR3 spans 14 amino acids. Germline V gene data show CDR1 as MNHEY and CDR2 as SMNVEV (reference sequence). As DNA, the CDR3 is TGTGCCAGCAGTTTGGGAGGCGGACCCTACGAGCAGTACGTC. Translating it yields CASSLGGGPYEQYV.

This clonotype was counted only a few times. The chain has TRBV6-5 and TRBJ2-7; 7 bases align to TRBD2. The CDR3 has 15 amino acids. V lost 2 bases, J lost 6 bases, and 10 bases stayed unmatched. Germline CDR1 is MNHEY and CDR2 is SVGAGI. In DNA, the CDR3 is TGTGCCAGCAGTTACACTCTTGGGGGGGTAAGCGAGCAGTACTTC. Translating gives CASSYTLGGVSEQYF.

The chain is built from TRBV24-1 and TRBJ2-7, with D tentatively TRBD2 (5 bases). V dropped 9 bases and J dropped 2 bases, with 19 bases sitting between them. Germline V gives CDR1 KGHDR, CDR2 SFDVKD. This CDR3 contains 15 residues. CDR3 sequence reads: CATGPDSYVAYEQYF. The CDR3 DNA sequence: TGTGCCACCGGCCCGGACTCTTACGTCGCCTACGAGCAGTACTTC.

A note on this clonotype: A much larger clone lies one base from this, so it may be a read error. The CDR3 protein is CSVRDRAYEQYF. CDR3 DNA: TGCAGCGTTCGGGACAGGGCCTACGAGCAGTACTTC. The V gene is TRBV29-1, the J gene TRBJ2-7, with 9 bases fitting TRBD1. This CDR3 spans 12 amino acids. Germline CDR1 is SQVTM and CDR2 is ANQGSEA. V lost 5 bases, J lost 2 bases, and 1 base stayed unmatched.

This clonotype was seen at least ten times. The chain carries TRBV6-5 and TRBJ1-1; weak D call: TRBD1 (6 bases). V lost 0 bases, J lost 1 base, and 9 bases lay in between. Germline V gene lookup returns CDR1 MNHEY and CDR2 SVGAGI. The CDR3 loop spans 15 amino acids. This CDR3 reads CASSYSGTQNTEAFF. Written as DNA, the CDR3 is TGTGCCAGCAGTTACTCCGGGACACAGAACACTGAAGCTTTCTTT.

This clonotype was counted only a few times. The chain joins TRBV6-2 or TRBV6-3 to TRBJ1-1; 8 bases map to TRBD1. V lost 6 bases, J lost 3 bases, and 6 bases stayed unmatched. This CDR3 has 14 amino acids. Germline CDR1 is MNHEY and CDR2 is SVGEGT. The DNA for the CDR3 is TGTGCCAGCAGCCTTCGACAGGGGTACACTGAAGCTTTCTTT. Residues: CASSLRQGYTEAFF.

This clonotype was seen many times. This sequence joins TRBV24-1 and TRBJ2-1, with 9 nucleotides matching TRBD1. V trimming: 9 bases; J trimming: 7 bases; junction bases outside the gene matches: 6. Germline CDR1 reads KGHDR; CDR2 reads SFDVKD. This CDR3 contains 13 residues. The CDR3 nucleotides read TGTGCCACCGCGACAGGGGGAATAAATGAGCAGTTCTTC. It is translated as CATATGGINEQFF.

This sequence joins TRBV12-5 and TRBJ1-1, with D unclear. CDR1 and CDR2 (germline): LGHNT, FRNRAP. Trimming cost V 7 bases and J 2 bases, with 5 bases left between them. This CDR3 contains 11 residues. This chain's CDR3 is CASAQNTEAFF. The CDR3 region has the DNA TGTGCTAGTGCCCAAAACACTGAAGCTTTCTTT.

This chain connects TRBV20-1 to TRBJ1-5, with D unclear. There are 13 residues in the CDR3. V dropped 0 bases and J dropped 8 bases, with 11 bases sitting between them. CDR1 DFQATT and CDR2 SNEGSKA come from the germline V gene (reference sequence). CDR3: CSARDSGKEPQHF. CDR3 bases: TGCAGTGCTAGAGATAGCGGCAAGGAGCCCCAGCATTTT.

The chain is built from TRBV12-3 or TRBV12-4 and TRBJ1-2; 9 bases fit TRBD1. The CDR3 is 14 amino acids. Unmatched junction bases numbered 10, after V lost 6 bases and J lost 8 bases. The CDR3 protein is CASSPADRGKGYTF. The CDR3 nucleotides read TGTGCCAGCAGCCCCGCGGACAGGGGCAAGGGCTACACCTTC.

The rearrangement uses TRBV18 and TRBJ1-1, with no clear D. Looked up from germline, CDR1 is KGHSH and CDR2 is LQKENI. The CDR3 is 14 amino acids. Trimming took 2 bases from V and 1 from J, leaving 8 bases between them. CDR3 DNA: TGTGCCAGCTCACCAACGGAGGGGAACACTGAAGCTTTCTTT. Its protein is CASSPTEGNTEAFF.

The V gene is TRBV7-2, the J gene TRBJ2-5; D unclear. Trimming shortened V by 4 bases and J by 5 bases, and 17 bases separated the two germline ends. This CDR3 region has 15 residues. In germline, CDR1 is SGHTA, CDR2 FQGNSA. CDR3 sequence reads: CASSSRYGRFETQYF. CDR3 nucleotide sequence: TGTGCCAGCAGCTCCCGATACGGGCGGTTTGAGACCCAGTACTTC.

This clonotype was counted a few times. This rearrangement joins TRBV20-1 to TRBJ1-1, with a tentative D call TRBD1 (5 bases). CDR1 is DFQATT and CDR2 is SNEGSKA in the germline V gene (reference sequence). Trimming shortened V by 6 bases and J by 0 bases, and 8 bases separated the two germline ends. This CDR3 contains 12 residues. As DNA, the CDR3 is TGCAGTGCCCGAGGGGTGAACACTGAAGCTTTCTTT. The encoded protein is CSARGVNTEAFF.

With regard to this clonotype: The CDR3 does not close with the conserved phenylalanine or tryptophan, likely indicating a read error. This sequence joins TRBV5-1 and TRBJ2-2, with D tentatively TRBD1 or TRBD2 (5 bases each). V was clipped by 1 base and J by 0 bases, with 10 bases between them. The germline V gene encodes CDR1 SGHRS and CDR2 YFSETQ. This CDR3 has 16 amino acids. CDR3 sequence: CASSLRVGANTGELFL. CDR3 DNA sequence: TGCGCCAGCAGCTTGCGTGTGGGGGCGAACACCGGGGAGCTGTTTTTA.

This clonotype came up a few times. The chain joins TRBV27 to TRBJ2-1, with a tentative D call TRBD1 (6 bases). The V gene lost 8 bases and the J gene lost 4 bases, with 12 bases spanning the gap. There are 13 residues in the CDR3. Germline V lookup: CDR1 MNHEY, CDR2 SMNVEV (reference sequence). The CDR3 nucleotides are TGTGCCAGCTGGTTACAGGGTTACAATGAGCAGTTCTTC. Encoded protein: CASWLQGYNEQFF.